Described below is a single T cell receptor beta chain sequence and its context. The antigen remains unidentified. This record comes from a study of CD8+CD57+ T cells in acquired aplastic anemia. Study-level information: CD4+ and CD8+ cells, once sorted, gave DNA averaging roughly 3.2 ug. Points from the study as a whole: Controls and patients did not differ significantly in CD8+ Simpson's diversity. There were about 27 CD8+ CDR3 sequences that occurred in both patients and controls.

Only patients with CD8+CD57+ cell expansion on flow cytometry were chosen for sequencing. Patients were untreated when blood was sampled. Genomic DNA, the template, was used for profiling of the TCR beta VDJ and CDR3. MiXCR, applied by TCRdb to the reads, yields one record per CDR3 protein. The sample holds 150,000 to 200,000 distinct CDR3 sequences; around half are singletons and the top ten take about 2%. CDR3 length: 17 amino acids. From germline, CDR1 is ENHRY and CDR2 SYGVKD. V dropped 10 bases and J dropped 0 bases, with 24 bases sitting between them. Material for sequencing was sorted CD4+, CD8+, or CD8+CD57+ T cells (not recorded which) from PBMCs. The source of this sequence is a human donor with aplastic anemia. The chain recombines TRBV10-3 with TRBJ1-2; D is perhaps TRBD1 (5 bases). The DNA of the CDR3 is TGTGCCAGCATCCACGGGGGGACTACAGATTCTAACTATGGCTACACCTTC. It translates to CASIHGGTTDSNYGYTF.